The following is a TCR beta chain sequence with its context. Its antigen is currently unknown. The entry originates in a study of cytomegalovirus exposure and HLA in healthy donors. All the people who gave samples were healthy bone marrow donors. The V and J ends lost 5 bases and 3 bases respectively, with 7 bases between them. The CDR3 totals 13 residues. The V gene's germline CDR1 is SGHVS and CDR2 FNYEAQ. The PCR used 60 Vbeta and 13 Jbeta primers. The table came from immunoSEQ multiplex PCR; TCRdb's copy has only in-frame clones and leaves some out. The sample holds 95,000 to 150,000 clones, about 76% seen once. Whole-study findings and limits: It was assumed in the presence/absence analyses that sequencing depth was roughly uniform across donors. The study labeled roughly 160 TCR beta chains cytomegalovirus-associated. Immune exposure information available was restricted to CMV serostatus.

Sequenced material: PBMCs. The chain combines TRBV7-6 with TRBJ2-2; D gene ambiguous. The origin of this receptor is a woman in her thirties or forties in good health and CMV-seronegative. CDR3 in DNA: TGTGCCAGCAGCCCCTACGACACCGGGGAGCTGTTTTTT. This gives the protein CASSPYDTGELFF.